This T cell receptor (beta chain) came from a study of blood T cell repertoires in COVID-19. With 4 bases clipped from V and 4 bases from J, the junction kept 8 bases outside the gene matches. CDR1 and CDR2 (germline): SGHAT, FQNNGV. The CDR3 consists of 16 residues. Repertoires were generated with immunoSEQ multiplex PCR, while TCRdb's copy carries only in-frame clones and drops some. The sample contains hundreds of thousands of clones, just over 85% of which appear only once. This TCR came from a woman in her 30s with active or convalescent COVID-19. The sequencing sample was made of peripheral blood. The V gene is TRBV11-2, the J gene TRBJ2-3, with 10 bases fitting TRBD2. The DNA of the CDR3 is TGTGCCAGCAGCTCGGGAGCGGGGGGGCCCTCAGATACGCAGTATTTT. It specifies CASSSGAGGPSDTQYF. The whole variable domain, remainder taken from reference TRBV11-2 and TRBJ2-3, is EAGVAQSPRYKIIEKRQSVAFWCNPISGHATLYWYQQILGQGPKLLIQFQNNGVVDDSQLPKDRFSAERLKGVDSTLKIQPAKLEDSAVYLCASSSGAGGPSDTQYFGPGTRLTVL.